Detailed here is one T cell receptor (beta chain). Its cognate antigen has yet to be identified. This sample stems from a study of cytomegalovirus exposure and HLA in healthy donors (dated by TCRdb to the late 2010s). For the study in its entirety: According to an earlier analysis of a few hundred of the donors, some 180 million T cells yielded approximately 120 million unique TCR beta sequences and less than 300 Gb of sequence data. Approximately 330 gigabases of sequencing data and 70 million to 100 million unique TCR sequences made up an early release that covered roughly 670 HLA-typed donors. Of the roughly 410 genotyped donors, 75% to 85% were placed in the genetic ancestry cluster associated with self-reported Caucasian donors. The study was designed to test whether signatures of past pathogen exposure could be identified by cataloging public T cell receptors. The study used immunosequencing to profile the T cell repertoires of 670 or so subjects and linked those repertoires to cytomegalovirus serostatus. Besides the first cohort of around 700 subjects, a separate validation cohort made up of 120 different subjects was used. High-throughput TCR immunosequencing, statistical association of individual TCRs with disease status, and machine learning were combined to predict cytomegalovirus infection status. A later analysis re-analyzed previously published TCR beta repertoires from 500 to 700 donors and added high-resolution HLA genotyping to study TCR occurrence patterns. In the later analysis, no new phenotypic data were used to find candidate immune exposures; instead, reliance was placed on TCR beta sequences and their occurrence across donors. To decide whether each TCR beta V gene segment behaved as functional or pseudogenic, an earlier analysis of 587 of the donors relied on high-throughput TCR beta sequencing. Alongside the repertoire data, information on donor age, sex, ethnicity and CMV serostatus was compiled. A later genetic analysis used genome-wide SNP genotypes for about 60% of the 666 donors, treating that subset as a discovery cohort. All discovery cohort repertoires had been generated on a single sequencing platform. Both class I and class II loci were covered by HLA typing, at four-digit resolution. The number of typed donors differed by locus: about 620-640 for A, B, C, DRB1 and DQB1; approximately 520 for DQA1; 606 for DPA1; and some 470 for DPB1. A handful of DR-DQ haplotypes were treated as single units for association and clustering because of strong linkage in the cohort. Across about 380 genotyped donors of the cohort, an average of about 240,000 unique TCR beta nucleotide sequences per donor were sequenced, and roughly 20% of those sequences were non-productive. Study-wide findings and limitations: Most TCR sequences were observed very rarely across donors, whereas some public TCRs were present in many individuals. A further reported finding was that TCR beta sequences accurately predicted the HLA-A and HLA-B alleles for most subjects in the first cohort. In a later genetic analysis, a missense DCLRE1C variant was associated with V-gene and J-gene trimming of TCR beta chains, and the association was replicated in an independent cohort. In both the original and validation cohorts, the classifier was reported to diagnose cytomegalovirus status with high specificity and sensitivity. Because some donors lacked HLA typing at each locus, the association tests relied only on the typed subset. Compared with equally common non-associated chains, HLA-associated TCR beta chains in a later analysis were more clonally expanded and had lower generation probabilities. In this cohort, only TCR beta chains were sequenced, and detectable features were limited by the absence of alpha or paired-chain data. Some IMGT-functional V segments, including TRBV6-2 and TRBV6-3, could not be distinguished by the 87-base-pair reads and were therefore excluded. According to a later analysis, most CMV-associated TCR beta chains appeared to be HLA-restricted, and the HLA associations seemed to be driven largely by CMV exposure. A few of the identified cytomegalovirus-associated TCR beta chains were confirmed in vitro to be specific for cytomegalovirus antigens. A later genetic analysis reported fewer N-insertions in productive TCRs among donors in an Asian-associated ancestry cluster than the 666-donor mean. Specific HLA alleles were associated with roughly 16,000 TCR beta sequences at a false discovery rate of 0.05 in a later analysis. In a later analysis, the rate of TCR association differed among HLA loci, with DRB1 alleles having the most associated TCRs and HLA-C alleles having the fewest. When HLA alleles, especially DR and DQ, strongly co-occurred, TCR associations were difficult to assign to individual alleles. It was suggested by the authors that the approach could potentially be generalized to other disease states and immunological phenotypes. In the study, roughly 160 TCR beta chains were listed as associated with cytomegalovirus. The only immune exposure information available for the cohort was CMV serostatus. Several of the top co-occurrence clusters appeared to be linked to parvovirus B19, influenza, CMV and Epstein-Barr virus, according to a later analysis. A group of highly shared sequence variants was considered likely to be a technical artifact of the sequencing pipeline. Sequencing depth was assumed to be roughly uniform across donors in the presence/absence analyses, though that assumption may not hold. Linkage disequilibrium might explain the correlated functional status among segregating V segments, but an unknown experimental factor could not be ruled out. Because counts were too low, roughly 18 rarely observed V segments, including chromosome 9 orphons, were left out of the earlier analysis of approximately 500 of the donors. Broadly in line with IMGT annotations, most TCR beta V segments showed up in productive rearrangements about 87% or about 30% of the time in an earlier analysis of several hundred of the donors.

The cohort comprised fewer than 700 healthy bone marrow donors. Cohort members were all nominally healthy when sampled, although unrecorded immune exposures were likely present. The donor was CMV seronegative and belonged to the group of 380 or so seronegative cohort members. Each donor provided a peripheral blood sample, and peripheral blood mononuclear cells were used for TCR beta sequencing. Genomic DNA extraction from the blood cell samples was performed with the Qiagen DNeasy Blood Extraction Kit. The CDR3 measures 14 amino acids from cysteine to phenylalanine. The sequence is cut down to CDR3 DNA, 42 bases in frame from base 1. CDR1 and CDR2 are read off the germline V gene as SGHDN and FVKESK. The junction shows trimming of 2 bases on V and 4 bases on J, plus 11 bases between the germline ends. The library was obtained by the immunoSEQ multiplex PCR assay. For the multiplex PCR, a mixture combining 60 forward primers for TCR Vbeta segments and 13 reverse primers for TCR Jbeta segments was used. The CDR3 region of rearranged TCR beta genes was amplified from genomic DNA by a multiplex PCR assay. On the Illumina HiSeq System, the amplified TCR beta libraries were sequenced as 87-base-pair reads. In the original analysis: In a later analysis, tens of millions of unique TCR beta chains were counted across the 650 to 700 repertoires, and around 10 million of these chains were shared by at least two donors. To remove PCR and sequencing errors, raw reads were error-corrected and collapsed into unique sequences using a nearest-neighbor algorithm that merged closely related sequences. V, D and J gene segments were assigned by aligning CDR3 sequences to IMGT reference sequences. For a sequence to be retained, a match of at least six nucleotides was required to both a V gene segment and a J gene segment. Rearrangements were classified as productive when the CDR3 lacked stop codons and remained in frame with V and J, and all other rearrangements were classified as non-productive. CDR3 was defined according to IMGT convention as the region running from the second conserved V-encoded cysteine to the conserved J-encoded phenylalanine. Sequences without an unambiguous match to a single V gene segment were excluded from the earlier analysis of about 640 of the donors. An earlier analysis of 500 to 600 of the donors classified V segments as functional when productive rearrangements were above 56.7% and as segregating when the standard deviation between donors was above 5%. A statistical classification framework was developed to diagnose cytomegalovirus status using the catalog of TCR beta chain sequences. V and J gene assignment, in a later analysis, came from comparing TCR nucleotide sequences with IMGT/GENE-DB human TR gene sequences. A later analysis assigned CDR3 sequences and most-parsimonious VDJ recombination scenarios with the TCRdist pipeline. In a later analysis, each TCR beta chain was defined by its CDR3 amino acid sequence together with its V-gene family, and reads lacking a unique V-gene family were excluded. In a later analysis, 450 to 600 highly shared, low-generation-probability nucleotide sequences were removed to address suspected cross-contamination and a sequencing artifact. In a later analysis, a clonal expansion index for each public chain was calculated from normalized within-repertoire ranks of inferred template counts. In a later analysis, generation probabilities were computed using a VDJ recombination model fitted to out-of-frame rearrangements, and the results were checked against IGoR. A later analysis scored TCR-TCR, TCR-HLA and TCR-CMV co-occurrence with hypergeometric tests, applying a repertoire-size bias correction to TCR pairs. To estimate false discovery rates, a later analysis permuted the HLA or CMV assignments 20 times. In a later analysis, co-occurring TCRs were grouped with DBSCAN, and TCRdist sequence similarity was added when clustering was performed within HLA-allele-positive subsets. For co-occurrence clustering, repertoires with fewer than 30,000 or more than 120,000 public chains were excluded, along with roughly 5 repertoires with anomalous nucleotide sharing. Here the immuneACCESS table is served through TCRdb, limited to in-frame sequences with V and J called. Missing clones are a known gap in these copies; in checked studies unresolved V genes cover under half, and the rest lacks a known reason. V and J calls and clone size are those listed in that table; D and trimming were worked out from the DNA. The sample table includes approximately 140,000 clones. Of the sample, over 2% is held by the ten largest clones.

Sample: PBMCs. This TCR was recovered from a woman aged 18-35 years in good health and CMV-seronegative. The chain is encoded by TRBV14 joined to TRBJ2-5; a weak D assignment points to TRBD2 (5 bases agree). The CDR3 region has the sequence CASSQKRGRETQYF. The nucleotides are TGTGCCAGCAGCCAAAAGCGCGGGCGAGAGACCCAGTACTTC.